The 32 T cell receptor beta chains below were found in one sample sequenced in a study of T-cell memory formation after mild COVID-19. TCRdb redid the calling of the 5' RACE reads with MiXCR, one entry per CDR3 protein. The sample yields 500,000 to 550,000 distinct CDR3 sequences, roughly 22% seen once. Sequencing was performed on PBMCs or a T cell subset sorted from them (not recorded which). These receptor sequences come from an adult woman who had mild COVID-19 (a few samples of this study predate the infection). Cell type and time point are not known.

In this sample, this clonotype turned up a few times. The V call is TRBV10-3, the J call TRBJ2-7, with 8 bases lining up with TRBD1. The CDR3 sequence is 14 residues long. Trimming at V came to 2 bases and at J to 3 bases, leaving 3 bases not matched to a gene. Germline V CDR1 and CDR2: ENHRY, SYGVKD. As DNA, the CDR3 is TGTGCCATCAGTGAGGGACAGGGCCTCTACGAGCAGTACTTC. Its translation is CAISEGQGLYEQYF.

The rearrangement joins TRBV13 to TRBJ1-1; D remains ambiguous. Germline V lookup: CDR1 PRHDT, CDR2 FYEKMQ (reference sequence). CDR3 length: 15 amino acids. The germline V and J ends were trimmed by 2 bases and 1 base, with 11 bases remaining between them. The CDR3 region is CASSLLGSGNTEAFF. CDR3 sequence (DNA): TGTGCCAGCAGCTTACTGGGCTCCGGGAACACTGAAGCTTTCTTT. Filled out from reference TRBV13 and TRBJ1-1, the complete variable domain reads AAGVIQSPRHLIKEKRETATLKCYPIPRHDTVYWYQQGPGQDPQFLISFYEKMQSDKGSIPDRFSAQQFSDYHSELNMSSLELGDSALYFCASSLLGSGNTEAFFGQGTRLTVV.

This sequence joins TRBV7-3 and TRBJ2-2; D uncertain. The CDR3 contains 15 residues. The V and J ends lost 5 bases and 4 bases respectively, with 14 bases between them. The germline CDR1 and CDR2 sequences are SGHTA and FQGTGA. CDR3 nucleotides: TGTGCCAGCAGCCACCGTAGGGCTAGCACCGGGGAGCTGTTTTTT. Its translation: CASSHRRASTGELFF.

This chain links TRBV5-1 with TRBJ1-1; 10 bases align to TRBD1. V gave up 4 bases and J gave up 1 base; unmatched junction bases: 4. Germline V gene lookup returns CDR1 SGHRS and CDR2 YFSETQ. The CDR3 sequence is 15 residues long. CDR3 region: CASSRDRGRNTEAFF. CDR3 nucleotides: TGCGCCAGCAGCAGGGACAGGGGCCGGAACACTGAAGCTTTCTTT.

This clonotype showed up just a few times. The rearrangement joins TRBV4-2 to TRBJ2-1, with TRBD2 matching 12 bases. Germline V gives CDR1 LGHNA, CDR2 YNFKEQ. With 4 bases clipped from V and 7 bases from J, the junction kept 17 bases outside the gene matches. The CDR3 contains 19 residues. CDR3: CASSPRTEASGRVGNEQFF. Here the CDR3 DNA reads TGTGCCAGCAGCCCTCGAACTGAGGCTAGCGGGAGGGTAGGAAATGAGCAGTTCTTC.

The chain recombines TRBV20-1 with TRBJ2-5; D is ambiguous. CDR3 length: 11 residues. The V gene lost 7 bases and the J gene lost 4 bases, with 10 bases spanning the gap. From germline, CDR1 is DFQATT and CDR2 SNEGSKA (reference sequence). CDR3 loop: CSVVVVETQYF. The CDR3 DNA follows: TGCAGTGTTGTGGTTGTAGAGACCCAGTACTTC.

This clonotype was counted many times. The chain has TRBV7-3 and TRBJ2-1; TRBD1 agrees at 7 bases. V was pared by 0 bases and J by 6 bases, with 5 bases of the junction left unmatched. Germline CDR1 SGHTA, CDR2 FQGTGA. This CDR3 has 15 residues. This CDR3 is CASSLTGGAFNEQFF. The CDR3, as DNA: TGTGCCAGCAGCTTAACAGGGGGCGCGTTCAATGAGCAGTTCTTC.

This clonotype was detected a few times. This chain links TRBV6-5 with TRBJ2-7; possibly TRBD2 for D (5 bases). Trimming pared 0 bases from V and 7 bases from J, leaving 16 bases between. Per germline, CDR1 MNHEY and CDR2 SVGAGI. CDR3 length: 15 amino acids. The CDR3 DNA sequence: TGTGCCAGCAGTTACTCGACTTATACTACGGGGGAGCAGTACTTC. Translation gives CASSYSTYTTGEQYF.

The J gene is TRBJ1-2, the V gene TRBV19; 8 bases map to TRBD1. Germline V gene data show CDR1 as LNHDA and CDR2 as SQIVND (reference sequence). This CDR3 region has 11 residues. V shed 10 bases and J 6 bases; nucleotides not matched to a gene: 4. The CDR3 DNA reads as TGTGCCACCCGGGACAGGCATGGCTACACCTTC. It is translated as CATRDRHGYTF.

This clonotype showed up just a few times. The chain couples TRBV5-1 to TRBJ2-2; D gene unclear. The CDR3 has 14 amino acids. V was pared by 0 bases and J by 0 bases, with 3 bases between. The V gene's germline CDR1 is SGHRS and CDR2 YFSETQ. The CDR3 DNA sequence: TGCGCCAGCAGCTTGGTAGCGAACACCGGGGAGCTGTTTTTT. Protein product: CASSLVANTGELFF.

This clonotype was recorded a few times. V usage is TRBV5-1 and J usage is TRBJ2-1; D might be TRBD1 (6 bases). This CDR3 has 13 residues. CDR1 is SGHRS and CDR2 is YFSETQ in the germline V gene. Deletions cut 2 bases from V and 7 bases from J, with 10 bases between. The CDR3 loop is CASSFGTKNEQFF. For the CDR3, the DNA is TGCGCCAGCAGCTTTGGGACAAAGAATGAGCAGTTCTTC.

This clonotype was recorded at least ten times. CDR3 sequence reads: CASSSYRDSEGPQHF. The CDR3 nucleotides read TGTGCCAGCAGTTCTTACCGGGACAGCGAGGGGCCCCAGCATTTT. The rearrangement uses TRBV27 and TRBJ1-5; 7 bases align to TRBD1. Trimming at V came to 4 bases and at J to 9 bases, leaving 12 bases not matched to a gene. Germline V gene sequence: CDR1 MNHEY, CDR2 SMNVEV (reference sequence). This CDR3 contains 15 residues.

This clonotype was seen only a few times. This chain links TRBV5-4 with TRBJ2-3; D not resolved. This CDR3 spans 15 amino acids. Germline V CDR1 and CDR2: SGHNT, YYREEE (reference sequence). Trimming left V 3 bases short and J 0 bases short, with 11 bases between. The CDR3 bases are TGTGCCAGCAGCTCAAACTATAGGAGCACAGATACGCAGTATTTT. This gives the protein CASSSNYRSTDTQYF. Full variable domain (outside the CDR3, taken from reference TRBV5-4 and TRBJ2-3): ETGVTQSPTHLIKTRGQQVTLRCSSQSGHNTVSWYQQALGQGPQFIFQYYREEENGRGNFPPRFSGLQFPNYSSELNVNALELDDSALYLCASSSNYRSTDTQYFGPGTRLTVL.

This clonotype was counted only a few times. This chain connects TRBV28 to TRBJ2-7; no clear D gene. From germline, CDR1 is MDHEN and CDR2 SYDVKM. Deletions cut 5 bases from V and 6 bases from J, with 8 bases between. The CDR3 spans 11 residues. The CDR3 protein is CASSLQAEQYF. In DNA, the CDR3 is TGTGCCAGCAGTCTGCAAGCCGAGCAGTACTTC.

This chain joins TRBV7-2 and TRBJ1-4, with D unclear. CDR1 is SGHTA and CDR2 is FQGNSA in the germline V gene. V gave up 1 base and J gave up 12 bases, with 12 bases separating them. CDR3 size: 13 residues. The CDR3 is CASSLGHLSELFF. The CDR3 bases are TGTGCCAGCAGCTTAGGACATCTCAGCGAACTGTTTTTT.

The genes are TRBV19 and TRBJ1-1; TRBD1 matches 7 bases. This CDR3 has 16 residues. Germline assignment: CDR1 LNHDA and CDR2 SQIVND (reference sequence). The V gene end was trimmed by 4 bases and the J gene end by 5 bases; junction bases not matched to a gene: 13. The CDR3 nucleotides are TGTGCCAGTAGTAACCCGGGACAGACCCTTAGGACTGAAGCTTTCTTT. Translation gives CASSNPGQTLRTEAFF.

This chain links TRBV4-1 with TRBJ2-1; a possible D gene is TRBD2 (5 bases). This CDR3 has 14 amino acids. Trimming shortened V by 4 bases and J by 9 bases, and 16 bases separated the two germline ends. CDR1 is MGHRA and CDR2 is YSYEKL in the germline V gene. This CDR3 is CASSPLSPGSEQFF. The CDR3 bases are TGCGCCAGCAGCCCTCTGTCCCCGGGGAGTGAGCAGTTCTTC.

The CDR3 DNA sequence: TGTGCCAGCAGCCACCTGGGCTCAGTCCCAGGGAATGAGCAGTTCTTC. It translates to CASSHLGSVPGNEQFF. The rearrangement uses TRBV12-3 or TRBV12-4 and TRBJ2-1; possibly TRBD1 for D (5 bases). CDR3 length: 16 amino acids. V was clipped by 6 bases and J by 7 bases, with 22 bases between them.

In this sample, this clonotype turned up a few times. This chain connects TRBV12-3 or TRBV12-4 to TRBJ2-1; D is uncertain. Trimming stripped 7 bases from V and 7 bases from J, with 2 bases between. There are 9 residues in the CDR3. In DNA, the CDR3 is TGTGCCAGCACTAATGAGCAGTTCTTC. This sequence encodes CASTNEQFF.

DNA of the CDR3: TGCGCCAGCAGCTTGGACAGGGGCGAGCAGTACTTC. Residues: CASSLDRGEQYF. J is TRBJ2-7 and V is TRBV5-1, with 7 bases aligning to TRBD1. The CDR3 has 12 amino acids. CDR1 and CDR2 from the germline V gene are SGHRS and YFSETQ. J was trimmed by 6 bases and V by 0 bases; bases with no gene match: 0.

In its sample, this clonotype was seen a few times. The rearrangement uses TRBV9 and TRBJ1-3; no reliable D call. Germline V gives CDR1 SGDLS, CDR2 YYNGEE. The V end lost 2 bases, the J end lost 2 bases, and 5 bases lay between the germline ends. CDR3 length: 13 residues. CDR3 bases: TGTGCCAGCAGCGTCGGCCCTGGAAACACCATATATTTT. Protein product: CASSVGPGNTIYF.

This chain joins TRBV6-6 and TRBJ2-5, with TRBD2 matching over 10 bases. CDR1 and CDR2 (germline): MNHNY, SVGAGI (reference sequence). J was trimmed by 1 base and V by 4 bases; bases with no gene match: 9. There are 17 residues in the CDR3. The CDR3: CASSSMRTSGFQETQYF. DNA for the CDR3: TGTGCCAGCAGTTCTATGCGGACTAGCGGATTCCAAGAGACCCAGTACTTC.

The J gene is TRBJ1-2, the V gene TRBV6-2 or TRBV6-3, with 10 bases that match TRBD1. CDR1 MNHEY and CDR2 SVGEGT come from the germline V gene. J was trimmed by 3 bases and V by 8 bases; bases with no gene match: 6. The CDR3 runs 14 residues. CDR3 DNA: TGTGCCAGCTCTAGACAGGGGGCTGACTATGGCTACACCTTC. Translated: CASSRQGADYGYTF.

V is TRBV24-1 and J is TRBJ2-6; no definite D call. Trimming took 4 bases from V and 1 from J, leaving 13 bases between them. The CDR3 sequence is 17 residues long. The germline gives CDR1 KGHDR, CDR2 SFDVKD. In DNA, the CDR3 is TGTGCCACCAGTGAGTCCCGGTCAGGTTCTGGGGCCAACGTCCTGACTTTC. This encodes CATSESRSGSGANVLTF.

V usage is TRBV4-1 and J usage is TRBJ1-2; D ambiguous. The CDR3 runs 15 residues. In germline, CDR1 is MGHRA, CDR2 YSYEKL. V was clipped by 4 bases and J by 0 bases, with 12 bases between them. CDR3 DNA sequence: TGCGCCAGCAGCCCCTCGACATACCCTAACTATGGCTACACCTTC. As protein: CASSPSTYPNYGYTF.

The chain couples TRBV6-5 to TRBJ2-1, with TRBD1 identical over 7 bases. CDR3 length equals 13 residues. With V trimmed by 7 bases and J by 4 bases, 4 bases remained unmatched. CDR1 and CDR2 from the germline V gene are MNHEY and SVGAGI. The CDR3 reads CASTGQLYNEQFF. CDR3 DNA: TGTGCCAGCACGGGACAGCTATACAATGAGCAGTTCTTC.

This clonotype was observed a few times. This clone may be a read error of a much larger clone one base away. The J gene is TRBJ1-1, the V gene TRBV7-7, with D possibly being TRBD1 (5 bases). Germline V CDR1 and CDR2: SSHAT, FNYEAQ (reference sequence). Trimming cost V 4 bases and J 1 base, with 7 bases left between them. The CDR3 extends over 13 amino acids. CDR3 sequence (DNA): TGTGCCAGCAGCTCACAGGAGAACACTGAAGCTTTCTTT. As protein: CASSSQENTEAFF.

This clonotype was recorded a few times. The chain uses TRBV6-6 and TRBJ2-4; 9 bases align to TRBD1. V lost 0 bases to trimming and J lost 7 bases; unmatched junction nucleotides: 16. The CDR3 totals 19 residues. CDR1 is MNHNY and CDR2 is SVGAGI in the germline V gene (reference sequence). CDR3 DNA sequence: TGTGCCAGCAGTTACTCGTCCGGGACAGGGTTTTCCCAATGGAACATTCAGTACTTC. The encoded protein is CASSYSSGTGFSQWNIQYF.

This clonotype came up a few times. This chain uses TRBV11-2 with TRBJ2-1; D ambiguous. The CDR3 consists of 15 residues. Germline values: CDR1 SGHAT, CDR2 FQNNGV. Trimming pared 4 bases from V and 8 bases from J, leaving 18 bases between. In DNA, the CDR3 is TGTGCCAGCAGCTCAGCACAGCAAGCGCTTCATGAGCAGTTCTTC. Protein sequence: CASSSAQQALHEQFF.

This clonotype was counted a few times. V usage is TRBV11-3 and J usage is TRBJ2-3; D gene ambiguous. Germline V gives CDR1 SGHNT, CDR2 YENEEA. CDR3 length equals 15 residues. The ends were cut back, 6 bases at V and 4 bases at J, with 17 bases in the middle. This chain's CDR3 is CASSPSPGQADTQYF. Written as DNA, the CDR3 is TGTGCCAGCAGTCCTTCTCCCGGGCAGGCAGATACGCAGTATTTT.

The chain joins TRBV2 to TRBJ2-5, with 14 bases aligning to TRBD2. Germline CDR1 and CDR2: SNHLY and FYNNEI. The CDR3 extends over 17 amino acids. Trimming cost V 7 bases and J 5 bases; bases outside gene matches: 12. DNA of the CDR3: TGTGCCAGCACCGATCCCGGACTAGCGGGAGGTTCGGAGACCCAGTACTTC. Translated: CASTDPGLAGGSETQYF.

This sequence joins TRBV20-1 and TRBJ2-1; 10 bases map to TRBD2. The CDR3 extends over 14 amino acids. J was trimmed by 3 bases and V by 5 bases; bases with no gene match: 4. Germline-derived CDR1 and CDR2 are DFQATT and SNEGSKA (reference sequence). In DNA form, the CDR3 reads TGCAGTGCTGGTAGCGGGAGGAGCTACAATGAGCAGTTCTTC. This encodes CSAGSGRSYNEQFF.